This T cell receptor (beta chain) was obtained from a study of blood T cell repertoires in COVID-19 (dated by TCRdb to 2020 to 2021). At the level of the whole study: Samples covering the acute and convalescent phases of COVID-19 were provided by collaborators in the United States, Italy and Spain. The prospective study material was composed of cDNA or gDNA derived from T cells, B-cell-depleted T cells, or PBMCs. The dataset comprised deeply sampled blood TCRbeta repertoires from subjects exposed to, actively infected with, or recovered from COVID-19. The repertoires were made available in a free public database intended to serve as a resource for research on the immune response to SARS-CoV-2. The samples were drawn from the first 160 participants of the ongoing ImmuneRACE study and from 950 to 1,500 subjects provided by 6 global collaborators. A de-identified subject ID, COVID-19 status, age in years and sex were almost always included in the sample metadata. Where available, HLA class I and class II types were obtained from metadata supplied by the sample provider rather than from assay-based typing. Beyond this particular receptor, the publication reports: The amount of clinical and demographic metadata varied by source and participant and was provided uncurated.

Based on the germline V gene, the CDR1 and CDR2 sequences are SGHAT and FQNNGV. The CDR3 spans 16 residues, from the cysteine through the phenylalanine. CDR3 DNA is the only sequence kept; it has 48 bases, read in frame from the first base. V loses 3 bases of germline sequence and J loses 2 bases, and the interval between the two ends is 13 bases. TCRbeta CDR3 regions were amplified from genomic DNA by means of the immunoSEQ Assay, a bias-controlled multiplex PCR. The paper's processing steps were these. Within the assay, amplification of reference gene primers was used to estimate how many nucleated cells each sample contained. To quantify the absolute abundance of each unique TCRbeta CDR3 rearrangement, sequence reads were collapsed and filtered. Productive Simpson clonality was computed per sample as the square root of Simpson's diversity index over productive rearrangements. TCRdb retrieved this table from immuneACCESS and kept in-frame rearrangements only. Not all clones are present; in checked studies, unresolved V genes account for under half, and no reason is known for the remainder. V and J calls and clone size are copied from that table; D and trimming were computed from the DNA. In all, the sample holds more than 100,000 clones, and about 90% of those were seen once. Of the sample, under 2.5% is held by the ten largest clones.

Collaborating institutions collected whole blood in K2EDTA tubes following their own protocols. For TCRbeta analysis, collaborators shipped samples in one of three forms: frozen whole blood, isolated PBMCs, or DNA extracted from either of those sample types. On this clone itself: No antigen is known for it. No base-level quality is on record; no much larger clone is a single base apart.

The TCR comes from a man aged 50-59 years with active COVID-19. Sequenced sample: peripheral blood. In this chain, TRBV11-2 is recombined with TRBJ1-4; TRBD1 could be the D gene, as 5 bases match. The sequenced DNA is TGTGCCAGCAGCTTTAATACAGGTCCGACTAATGAAAAACTGTTTTTT. It encodes CASSFNTGPTNEKLFF.